Listed here are 18 T cell receptor beta chains from one sample, sequenced in a study of T cell responses to AZD1222 COVID-19 vaccine. Here immunoSEQ multiplex PCR was the method, and the copy in TCRdb shows in-frame clones only, minus some. The sample lists some 30,000 clones; just over 85% were seen once. The sample here was peripheral blood, taken 28 days after the second AZD1222 dose. The receptor set was obtained from an adult who received the AZD1222 COVID-19 vaccine.

This sequence joins TRBV30 and TRBJ2-1, with 8 bases that match TRBD2. Germline CDR1 reads GTSNPN; CDR2 reads SVGIG (reference sequence). V dropped 4 bases and J dropped 7; count of bases not matched to a gene: 6. The CDR3 runs to 13 residues. The CDR3 DNA is TGTGCCTGGAACGGGATAGCGGGGAATGAGCAGTTCTTC. Its protein is CAWNGIAGNEQFF.

This clone was observed a single time. The rearrangement uses TRBV20-1 and TRBJ2-7; the D is unclear. Germline V gene sequence: CDR1 DFQATT, CDR2 SNEGSKA (reference sequence). The CDR3 sequence is 15 residues long. V lost 3 bases and J 1 base, leaving 16 bases between the germline ends. The CDR3, as DNA: TGCAGTGCTAGTGACGGAGCCCAGGATTCCTACGAGCAGTACTTC. It codes for CSASDGAQDSYEQYF.

This chain connects TRBV15 to TRBJ1-4; 9 nucleotides agree with TRBD1. The CDR3 runs to 16 residues. The germline gives CDR1 LNHNV, CDR2 YYDKDF (reference sequence). Trimming at V came to 3 bases and at J to 7 bases, leaving 9 bases not matched to a gene. The CDR3 loop reads CATSREQQGAGEKLFF. In DNA form, the CDR3 reads TGTGCCACCAGCAGGGAACAACAGGGGGCAGGTGAAAAACTGTTTTTT.

The genes are TRBV5-8 and TRBJ1-6; 9 bases are a match to TRBD1. Trimming removed 0 bases from V and 7 bases from J; junction bases left unmatched: 5. CDR1 is SGHTS and CDR2 is YDEGEE in the germline V gene. The CDR3 extends over 16 amino acids. CDR3 in amino acids: CASSLGRDRANSPLHF. The CDR3 coding sequence is TGTGCCAGCAGCTTGGGCCGGGACAGGGCCAATTCACCCCTCCACTTT.

V gene TRBV5-1 combines with J gene TRBJ1-5; D unclear. CDR1 is SGHRS and CDR2 is YFSETQ in the germline V gene. The CDR3 has 15 residues. The V end was cut by 0 bases, the J end by 2 bases, with 9 bases between. The CDR3 DNA reads as TGCGCCAGCAGCTTGGGAGTTGGGGGCAATCAGCCCCAGCATTTT. This encodes CASSLGVGGNQPQHF. Based on the CDR3 plus reference TRBV5-1 and TRBJ1-5, the full variable domain is KAGVTQTPRYLIKTRGQQVTLSCSPISGHRSVSWYQQTPGQGLQFLFEYFSETQRNKGNFPGRFSGRQFSNSRSEMNVSTLELGDSALYLCASSLGVGGNQPQHFGDGTRLSIL.

The chain recombines TRBV5-6 with TRBJ2-3, with 10 bases that match TRBD2. Germline V gene sequence: CDR1 SGHDT, CDR2 YYEEEE. V trimming: 4 bases; J trimming: 5 bases; junction bases outside the gene matches: 10. The CDR3 is 16 amino acids. DNA for the CDR3: TGTGCCAGCAGCCCCCAAGCGGGGGGGCGTGTAGATACGCAGTATTTT. Protein: CASSPQAGGRVDTQYF.

The chain combines TRBV5-5 with TRBJ2-7; 11 nucleotides line up with TRBD2. Germline CDR1 and CDR2: SGHKS and YYEKEE (reference sequence). The junction had 9 bases not matched to a gene; V was cut back by 0 bases and J by 7 bases. The CDR3 extends over 16 amino acids. CDR3 sequence: CASSLGELAGAGEQYF. The DNA for the CDR3 is TGTGCCAGCAGCTTGGGCGAACTAGCGGGAGCGGGGGAGCAGTACTTC. Full variable domain (rest looked up from reference TRBV5-5 and TRBJ2-7): DAGVTQSPTHLIKTRGQQVTLRCSPISGHKSVSWYQQVLGQGPQFIFQYYEKEERGRGNFPDRFSARQFPNYSSELNVNALLLGDSALYLCASSLGELAGAGEQYFGPGTRLTVT.

The V call is TRBV10-2, the J call TRBJ2-3; either TRBD1 or TRBD2 may supply D (5 bases each). This CDR3 contains 13 residues. V was pared by 11 bases and J by 1 base, with 13 bases between. Germline V gives CDR1 WSHSY, CDR2 SAAADI. The CDR3 region is CAVRGPGTDTQYF. CDR3 in DNA: TGCGCCGTAAGGGGACCGGGCACAGATACGCAGTATTTT.

V is TRBV27 and J is TRBJ1-1; D remains ambiguous. This CDR3 has 10 amino acids. V was trimmed by 10 bases and J by 7 bases, leaving 10 bases between them. Per germline, CDR1 MNHEY and CDR2 SMNVEV (reference sequence). CDR3: CATTHREAFF. The CDR3 bases are TGTGCCACCACTCACCGTGAAGCTTTCTTT.

CDR3 region: CASSPNHIRDLYGYTF. The CDR3 nucleotides read TGTGCCAGCAGTCCCAATCACATCAGGGACCTCTATGGCTACACCTTC. The chain combines TRBV28 with TRBJ1-2, with D maybe TRBD1 (5 bases). With 5 bases removed from V and 4 bases from J, the gap between germline ends came to 20 bases. CDR1 and CDR2 (germline): MDHEN, SYDVKM. This CDR3 comprises 16 residues.

The chain uses TRBV18 and TRBJ2-5, with 8 bases lining up with TRBD1. The CDR3 has 14 residues. Trimming at V came to 4 bases and at J to 1 base, leaving 2 bases not matched to a gene. Germline CDR1 and CDR2: KGHSH and LQKENI. In DNA form, the CDR3 reads TGTGCCAGCTCACAGGGACAGGCCCAAGAGACCCAGTACTTC. This gives the protein CASSQGQAQETQYF.

The chain has TRBV12-3 or TRBV12-4 and TRBJ2-5, with D unresolved. The CDR3 spans 11 residues. V was trimmed by 2 bases and J by 5 bases, leaving 3 bases between them. Written as DNA, the CDR3 is TGTGCCAGCAGTTTAAGGGAGACCCAGTACTTC. It yields the protein CASSLRETQYF.

V gene TRBV19 combines with J gene TRBJ2-7; D is perhaps TRBD1 (6 bases). The V gene's germline CDR1 is LNHDA and CDR2 SQIVND (reference sequence). This CDR3 contains 13 residues. V lost 4 bases to trimming and J lost 5 bases, with 12 bases between them. Written as DNA, the CDR3 is TGTGCCAGTAGTACACAGGGTTTCAACGAGCAGTACTTC. Translation: CASSTQGFNEQYF.

The chain links TRBV5-1 to TRBJ1-2; no clear D gene. The V gene's germline CDR1 is SGHRS and CDR2 YFSETQ. The CDR3 spans 14 residues. Trimming pared 4 bases from V and 4 bases from J, leaving 14 bases between. The CDR3 bases are TGCGCCAGCAGCGTATCAGGATTTCGCTATGGCTACACCTTC. Amino acids: CASSVSGFRYGYTF.

CDR3 DNA: TGTGCCTGGAGTGTACATGGGGCAGGGGCCAACGTCCTGACTTTC. The encoded protein is CAWSVHGAGANVLTF. The V call is TRBV30, the J call TRBJ2-6; D possibly corresponds to TRBD1 (5 bases). The length of the CDR3 is 15 residues. Germline V gene data show CDR1 as GTSNPN and CDR2 as SVGIG (reference sequence). V was pared by 0 bases and J by 4 bases, with 10 bases between. Filled out from reference TRBV30 and TRBJ2-6, the complete variable domain reads SQTIHQWPATLVQPVGSPLSLECTVEGTSNPNLYWYRQAAGRGLQLLFYSVGIGQISSEVPQNLSASRPQDRQFILSSKKLLLSDSGFYLCAWSVHGAGANVLTFGAGSRLTVL.

The V gene is TRBV7-9, the J gene TRBJ1-4, with unresolved D. The CDR3 is 14 amino acids. CDR1 is SEHNR and CDR2 is FQNEAQ in the germline V gene (reference sequence). V dropped 5 bases and J dropped 6 bases, with 13 bases sitting between them. This chain's CDR3 is CASSQWTGDEKLFF. CDR3 bases: TGTGCCAGCAGCCAGTGGACCGGAGATGAAAAACTGTTTTTT. Drawing the rest from reference TRBV7-9 and TRBJ1-4, the complete variable domain is DTGVSQNPRHKITKRGQNVTFRCDPISEHNRLYWYRQTLGQGPEFLTYFQNEAQLEKSRLLSDRFSAERPKGSFSTLEIQRTEQGDSAMYLCASSQWTGDEKLFFGSGTQLSVL.

V is TRBV7-9 and J is TRBJ2-7; D is unclear. The V end lost 5 bases, the J end lost 1 base, and 9 bases lay between the germline ends. Germline CDR1 reads SEHNR; CDR2 reads FQNEAQ (reference sequence). CDR3 size: 13 residues. The CDR3 DNA reads as TGTGCCAGCAGCGGCGACTCTTCCTACGAGCAGTACTTC. It encodes CASSGDSSYEQYF.

This clone was observed a handful of times. This rearrangement joins TRBV2 to TRBJ2-7, with 10 bases aligning to TRBD2. Looked up from germline, CDR1 is SNHLY and CDR2 is FYNNEI. Trimming took 3 bases from V and 3 from J; bases not matched to a gene: 5. The CDR3 totals 15 residues. The CDR3 nucleotides are TGTGCCAGCAGTGAGTCAGCGGGGGGGTTCTACGAGCAGTACTTC. Its protein product is CASSESAGGFYEQYF.